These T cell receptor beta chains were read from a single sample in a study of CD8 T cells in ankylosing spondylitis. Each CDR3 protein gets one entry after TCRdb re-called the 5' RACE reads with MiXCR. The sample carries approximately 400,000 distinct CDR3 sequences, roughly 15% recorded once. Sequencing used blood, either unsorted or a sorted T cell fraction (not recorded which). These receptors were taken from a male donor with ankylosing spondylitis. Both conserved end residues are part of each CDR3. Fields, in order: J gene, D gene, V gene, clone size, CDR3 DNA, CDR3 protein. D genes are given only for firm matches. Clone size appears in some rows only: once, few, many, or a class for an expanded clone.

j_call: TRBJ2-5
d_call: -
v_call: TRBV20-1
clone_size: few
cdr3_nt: TGCAGTGCTCCTGGCCCGGGGTGGCGCGAGACCCAGTACTTC
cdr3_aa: CSAPGPGWRETQYF

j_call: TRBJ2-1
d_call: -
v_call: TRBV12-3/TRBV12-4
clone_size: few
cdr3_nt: TGTGCCAGCAGCCGCGCTCGGGACTCCTACAATGAGCAGTTCTTC
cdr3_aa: CASSRARDSYNEQFF

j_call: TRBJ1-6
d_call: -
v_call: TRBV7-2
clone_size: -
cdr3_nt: TGTGCCAGCAGCTTAGGGACATCTTACTCACCCCTCCACTTT
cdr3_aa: CASSLGTSYSPLHF

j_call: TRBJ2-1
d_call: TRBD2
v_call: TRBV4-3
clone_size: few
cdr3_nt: TGCGCCAGCAGCCGAACTAGCGGGAGCGGAAGTGAGCAGTTCTTC
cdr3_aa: CASSRTSGSGSEQFF

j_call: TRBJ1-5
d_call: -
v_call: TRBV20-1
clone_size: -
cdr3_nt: TGCAGTGCTAGTAGGGGGTGGAATCAGCCCCAGCATTTT
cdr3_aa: CSASRGWNQPQHF

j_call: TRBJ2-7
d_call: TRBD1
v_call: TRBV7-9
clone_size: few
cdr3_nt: TGTGCCAGCAGCTCGGGACAGAAGAACGAGCAGTACTTC
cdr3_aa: CASSSGQKNEQYF

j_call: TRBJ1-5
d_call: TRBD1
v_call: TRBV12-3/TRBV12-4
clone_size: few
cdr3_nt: TGTGCCAGCAGTTTAGCCGGGGGACAGGGGTATCAGCCCCAGCATTTT
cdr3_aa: CASSLAGGQGYQPQHF

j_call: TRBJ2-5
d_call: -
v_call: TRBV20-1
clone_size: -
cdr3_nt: TGCAGTGCTAGCAGACAGGGAGGGAACCAAGAGACCCAGTACTTC
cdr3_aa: CSASRQGGNQETQYF

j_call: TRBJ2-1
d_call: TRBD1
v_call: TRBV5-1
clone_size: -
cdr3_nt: TGCGCCTGCAGCACCGGGACAGGGGTCCTCAATGAGCAGTTCTTC
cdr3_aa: CACSTGTGVLNEQFF

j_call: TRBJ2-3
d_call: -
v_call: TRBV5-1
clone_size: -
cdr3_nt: TGCGCCACCAAGGGGGACCTAAAAGGAGTGGGAGATACGCAGTATTTT
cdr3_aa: CATKGDLKGVGDTQYF

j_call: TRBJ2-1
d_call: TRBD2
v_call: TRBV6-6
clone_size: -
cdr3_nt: TGTGCCAGCACCCTGACTAGCGGGGGAGAGCAGTTCTTC
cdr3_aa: CASTLTSGGEQFF

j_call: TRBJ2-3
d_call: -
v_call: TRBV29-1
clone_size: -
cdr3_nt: TGCAGCGTTGAACTTGGGAAACGCACAGATACGCAGTATTTT
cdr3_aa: CSVELGKRTDTQYF

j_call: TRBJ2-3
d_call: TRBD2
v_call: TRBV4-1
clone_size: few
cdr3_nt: TGCGCCAGCAGCCAAAAAGCCCTCCCTGGTGGGCTAGCGGGAGGGAATGCAGATACGCAGTATTTT
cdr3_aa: CASSQKALPGGLAGGNADTQYF

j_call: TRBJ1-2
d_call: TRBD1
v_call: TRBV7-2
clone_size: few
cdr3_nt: TGTGCCAGCAGCCAACGGGGACAGCCTAACTATGGCTACACCTTC
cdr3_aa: CASSQRGQPNYGYTF

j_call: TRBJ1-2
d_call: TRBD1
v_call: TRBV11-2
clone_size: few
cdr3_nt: TGTGCCAGCAGCAACTCCGGGACAGGGAATGGCTACACCTTC
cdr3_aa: CASSNSGTGNGYTF